The following is a T cell receptor beta chain sequence with its context. V dropped 1 base and J dropped 6; count of bases not matched to a gene: 6. The germline V gene encodes CDR1 SEHNR and CDR2 FQNEAQ (reference sequence). The CDR3 runs to 15 residues. This record belongs to a study of control samples from healthy donors and cancer patients. TCRdb's table, derived via immunoSEQ multiplex PCR, lists solely in-frame clones and lacks some. The table has 100,000 or so clones, more than 85% seen once. The sample was blood. The clonotype originates from a woman aged 50 to 60 in good health. The chain has TRBV7-9 and TRBJ1-5, with TRBD1 matching over 7 bases. CDR3 amino acids: CASSLGQGVSQPQHF. The CDR3, as DNA: TGTGCCAGCAGCTTAGGGCAGGGGGTAAGTCAGCCCCAGCATTTT.